The 9 T cell receptor beta chains below come from one sample, sequenced in a study of CD8 T cells in Susac syndrome. The authors reverse transcribed about 0.5 to 1 ug RNA with random hexamers. TCRdb processed the immunoSEQ multiplex PCR reads anew with MiXCR; each CDR3 protein has one entry. The table lists some 120,000 distinct CDR3 sequences, 80% to 95% of them singletons. Source material: CD4+ T cells from PBMCs. The source of these receptors is a human donor in good health.

The chain is built from TRBV20-1 and TRBJ2-7, with TRBD2 matching 13 bases. The CDR3 totals 17 residues. The junction had 10 bases not matched to a gene; V was cut back by 3 bases and J by 2 bases. Germline V gene sequence: CDR1 DFQATT, CDR2 SNEGSKA (reference sequence). The CDR3 nucleotides read TGCAGTGCTAGGAGAGCCCCCGGGACTAGCGGGACCTACGAGCAGTACTTC. Translated: CSARRAPGTSGTYEQYF.

J is TRBJ1-3 and V is TRBV12-3 or TRBV12-4; D unclear. V lost 6 bases and J lost 4, with 13 bases in between. This CDR3 is 14 amino acids long. The chain's CDR3 is CASSLSSLGNTIYF. CDR3 nucleotide sequence: TGTGCCAGCAGCCTGAGCAGCCTGGGAAACACCATATATTTT.

Only one count was recorded for this clonotype. V usage is TRBV4-3 and J usage is TRBJ1-3, with D maybe TRBD1 (5 bases). This CDR3 comprises 15 residues. The V gene lost 1 base and the J gene lost 4 bases, with 11 bases spanning the gap. Per germline, CDR1 LGHNA and CDR2 YSLEER. The CDR3 nucleotides read TGCGCCAGCAGCCAAGCATCGGCAGGGGGAAACACCATATATTTT. Protein sequence: CASSQASAGGNTIYF.

This sequence joins TRBV6-5 and TRBJ1-1, with D hard to call. Germline V gene data show CDR1 as MNHEY and CDR2 as SVGAGI. V was pared by 2 bases and J by 4 bases, with 14 bases between. The CDR3 loop spans 15 amino acids. In nucleotides, the CDR3 is TGTGCCAGCAGTTACACCCGAGGCGTCGGCACTGAAGCTTTCTTT. Protein product: CASSYTRGVGTEAFF.

This chain connects TRBV5-1 to TRBJ1-5; D is possibly TRBD1 (5 bases). Germline lookup yields CDR1 SGHRS and CDR2 YFSETQ. This CDR3 has 15 residues. V was cut by 1 base and J by 6 bases, with 14 bases left in between. The CDR3, as DNA: TGCGCCAGCAGCTTGTCGGGGGGAGGCGGTCAGCCCCAGCATTTT. It encodes CASSLSGGGGQPQHF.

V gene TRBV19 combines with J gene TRBJ1-1; tentative D call: TRBD1 (6 bases). V was clipped by 9 bases and J by 1 base, with 18 bases between them. Germline CDR1 LNHDA, CDR2 SQIVND (reference sequence). The CDR3 runs 15 residues. Here the CDR3 reads CASLGTQLRNTEAFF. Written as DNA, the CDR3 is TGTGCCAGCCTCGGGACACAATTACGGAACACTGAAGCTTTCTTT.

V is TRBV14 and J is TRBJ2-2; TRBD2 might be the D (6 bases). V lost 0 bases, J lost 7 bases, and 18 bases lay in between. The V gene's germline CDR1 is SGHDN and CDR2 FVKESK. This CDR3 region has 17 residues. The CDR3 here is CASSQDVREFGGGELFF. The CDR3 DNA reads as TGTGCCAGCAGCCAAGATGTCCGGGAGTTCGGAGGCGGGGAGCTGTTTTTT. Full variable domain (rest looked up from reference TRBV14 and TRBJ2-2): EAGVTQFPSHSVIEKGQTVTLRCDPISGHDNLYWYRRVMGKEIKFLLHFVKESKQDESGMPNNRFLAERTGGTYSTLKVQPAELEDSGVYFCASSQDVREFGGGELFFGEGSRLTVL.

The chain recombines TRBV5-1 with TRBJ1-1; weak D call: TRBD1 (6 bases). Germline V CDR1 and CDR2: SGHRS, YFSETQ. The V end lost 1 base, the J end lost 1 base, and 14 bases lay between the germline ends. The CDR3 runs 16 residues. The CDR3 protein is CASSLIPQGRNTEAFF. CDR3 sequence (DNA): TGCGCCAGCAGCTTGATTCCGCAGGGGAGGAACACTGAAGCTTTCTTT.

This chain uses TRBV20-1 with TRBJ2-1, with D possibly matching TRBD2 (5 bases). The CDR3 extends over 15 amino acids. Germline-derived CDR1 and CDR2 are DFQATT and SNEGSKA (reference sequence). V shed 5 bases and J shed 0 bases, with 14 bases lying between them. Written as DNA, the CDR3 is TGCAGTGCTCCCCGGACGGGGAGCTCCTACAATGAGCAGTTCTTC. Residues: CSAPRTGSSYNEQFF.